The sequence of this T cell receptor (beta chain) was determined in a study of T cell responses to AZD1222 COVID-19 vaccine. Findings and caveats of the study: Clonal diversity was possibly underestimated, and the donors were mostly white British, with more females. Scientists sampled the repertoires only once the peak T cell response had passed. Along spike, vaccine-associated CD4 TCRs were found throughout, with dominance at 160-218 and 743-854. Two doses of AZD1222 preceded a rise in Spike-specific TCR breadth and depth.

Measured with immunoSEQ multiplex PCR; TCRdb has only the in-frame clones, and not every one. The sample shows about 120,000 clones, 75% to 90% of them seen only once. Trimming took 3 bases from V and 1 from J, leaving 13 bases between them. Germline V gene sequence: CDR1 MNHNS, CDR2 SASEGT. CDR3 length: 16 amino acids. Note on this clone: Its cognate antigen is unknown.

The source of this sequence is an adult in good health. The chain is built from TRBV6-1 and TRBJ1-3; tentatively, D is TRBD1 (5 bases). Sequenced material: peripheral blood, taken on day 0 of AZD1222 vaccination. In DNA, the CDR3 is TGTGCCAGCAGTGATAGTCGTGGGGCGTCTGGAAACACCATATATTTT. Translated, it gives CASSDSRGASGNTIYF.